Listed below are T cell receptor beta chains from one sample, sequenced in a study of post-analysis software for immune sequencing data. Each CDR3 protein gets one entry after TCRdb re-called the PCR reads with MiXCR. The sample includes about 200,000 distinct CDR3 sequences, roughly 28% of them seen just once. The material sequenced was blood. The source of these receptors is a girl aged 2 to 17 with multiple sclerosis. CDR3s include the opening cysteine and the closing phenylalanine or tryptophan.

j_call v_call cdr3_aa
TRBJ1-4 TRBV12-3/TRBV12-4 CAISGQPNEKLFF
TRBJ1-5 TRBV7-8 CASSALTASNQPQHF
TRBJ2-6 TRBV5-1 CASSLSPNSGANVLTF
TRBJ2-2 TRBV28 CASSQRLDTGELFF
TRBJ1-4 TRBV5-1 CASSSDREGLFF
TRBJ2-7 TRBV5-5 CAGSLGQTYEQYF
TRBJ2-3 TRBV10-2 CASGSTDTQYF
TRBJ2-7 TRBV5-1 CASSPRFAGGREQYF
TRBJ2-7 TRBV6-5 CASSQDSGAYEQYF
TRBJ1-4 TRBV7-9 CASSFRQGGEKLFF
TRBJ1-5 TRBV6-6 CASSYTGVSLHQPQHF
TRBJ2-7 TRBV28 CASSHRGTGEESSYEQYF
TRBJ1-1 TRBV5-1 CASSPDGDTEAFF
TRBJ1-2 TRBV6-5 CASSSPVGDHGYTF
TRBJ2-5 TRBV28 CASSLVRQGGIRSYEQYF